Sequencing of this TCR beta chain was carried out in a study of T cell clonality in common variable immunodeficiency. The protocol was immunoSEQ multiplex PCR, while the TCRdb copy is restricted to in-frame clones and leaves out a portion. The profile covers around 2,500 clones, none occurring a single time. Reduced serum IgG, IgA and/or IgM plus specific antibody deficiency defined CVID. CVID subjects had received replacement immunoglobulin for at least one year. Heparinized whole blood, about 4.5 to 9 ml, came from each donor. In its sample, this clone is large. The antigen is unknown. The CDR3 end falls 3 residues outside the read, so it is completed with the germline J gene. Whole-study findings and limits: Compared with controls, CVID subjects had fewer shared TCRbeta clones. Reportedly, TCR beta sequences from common variable immunodeficiency showed fewer deletions and N-nucleotide insertions.

V was pared by 7 bases and J by 0 bases, with 5 bases of the junction left unmatched. The CDR3 has 13 amino acids. CDR1 SQVTM and CDR2 ANQGSEA come from the germline V gene. V usage is TRBV29-1 and J usage is TRBJ1-1; 7 bases agree with TRBD1. Sequences were obtained from peripheral blood mononuclear cells. The TCR comes from a human donor with common variable immunodeficiency. The DNA read from the CDR3 is TGCAGCGCAAAGGGACAGATGAACACTGAA. This translates into CSAKGQMNTE. The full CDR3 reads CSAKGQMNTEAFF.